These T cell receptor beta chains were read from a single sample in a study of cytomegalovirus exposure and HLA in healthy donors. TCRdb's table, derived via immunoSEQ multiplex PCR, lists solely in-frame clones and lacks some. The table records around 100,000 clones, around 66% of them present only once. The sample comprised PBMCs. The receptor set was obtained from a woman aged 45-65 years in good health and CMV-seronegative. Both conserved end residues are part of each CDR3. Fields, in order: V gene, D gene, J gene, CDR3 length, clone size, CDR3 DNA, CDR3 protein. A D gene is named only where the DNA matches it firmly. Rows give clone size only sometimes, using once, few, many, or a class for an expanded clone.

TRBV7-2	.	TRBJ2-1	13	.	TGTGCCAGCAGCTTGGACACCTACAATGAGCAGTTCTTC	CASSLDTYNEQFF
TRBV28	TRBD2	TRBJ2-1	16	.	TGTGCCAGCAGTACCCCTACCCTAGCGGGAGGAACTGAGCAGTTCTTC	CASSTPTLAGGTEQFF
TRBV10-3	.	TRBJ1-6	13	.	TGTGCCACCCGAGGAGGGCTTGGTTCACCCCTCCACTTT	CATRGGLGSPLHF
TRBV20-1	.	TRBJ2-4	10	few	TGCAGTGCTGAGGATAACATTCAGTACTTC	CSAEDNIQYF
TRBV11-2	.	TRBJ2-5	14	.	TGTGCCAGCAGCTCGATACTGAGAGGAGAGACCCAGTACTTC	CASSSILRGETQYF
TRBV7-2	TRBD1	TRBJ1-5	18	.	TGTGCCAGCAGCTTAGTCGGCATCGGACAGGGGAGGGTCAGGCCCCAGCATTTT	CASSLVGIGQGRVRPQHF
TRBV5-1	TRBD1	TRBJ1-5	19	few	TGCGCCAGCAGCTTGGCCCCTCAAACCGGGACAGTCGGAAATCAGCCCCAGCATTTT	CASSLAPQTGTVGNQPQHF
TRBV28	.	TRBJ2-1	14	once	TGTGCCAGCAGTGCCGGGAGCTCCTACAATGAGCAGTTCTTC	CASSAGSSYNEQFF
TRBV2	.	TRBJ2-7	14	.	TGTGCCAGCAGTGAGGGGGGGGGCCGCTACGAGCAGTACTTC	CASSEGGGRYEQYF
TRBV7-2	TRBD2	TRBJ2-1	14	few	TGTGCCAGCAGCCCGGGACTAGCGGGAGATGAGCAGTTCTTC	CASSPGLAGDEQFF
TRBV6-4	.	TRBJ1-5	13	.	TGTGCCAGCAGTGAAACAGGGATCCAGCCCCAGCATTTT	CASSETGIQPQHF
TRBV7-9	TRBD2	TRBJ2-1	16	.	TGTGCCAGCAGCTTATCGGGACTAGCAGTCTACAATGAGCAGTTCTTC	CASSLSGLAVYNEQFF